The 17 T cell receptor beta chains in this list originate from one sample, sequenced in a study of shared clonotypes between healthy human individuals. Here immunoSEQ multiplex PCR was the method, and the copy in TCRdb shows in-frame clones only, minus some. The table records more than 550,000 clones, roughly 94% of them present only once. Terminally differentiated effector memory CD45RA+ cells were excluded by CCR7 positive selection of CD45RO-negative cells. Sequenced input: naive CD8+ T cells sorted from blood. These TCRs come from a man aged 25-40 years in good health.

The chain carries TRBV29-1 and TRBJ2-7; the D gene could be TRBD1 or TRBD2 (5 bases each). This CDR3 region has 13 residues. CDR1 is SQVTM and CDR2 is ANQGSEA in the germline V gene. With 5 bases removed from V and 3 bases from J, the gap between germline ends came to 14 bases. For the CDR3, the DNA is TGCAGCGTTCGGGACGGCAGCTACTACGAGCAGTACTTC. Amino acids: CSVRDGSYYEQYF.

The genes are TRBV18 and TRBJ2-2; D may be TRBD2 (6 bases). The CDR3 has 16 amino acids. The germline CDR1 and CDR2 sequences are KGHSH and LQKENI. Trimming took off 3 bases at V and 1 base at J, with 12 bases between the two ends. CDR3 amino acids: CASSPGFSGNTGELFF. In DNA form, the CDR3 reads TGTGCCAGCTCACCGGGATTTAGCGGGAACACCGGGGAGCTGTTTTTT.

The sample holds one count of this clone. V usage is TRBV4-1 and J usage is TRBJ2-7; the match to TRBD1 covers 8 bases. The CDR3 totals 15 residues. Unmatched junction bases numbered 13, after V lost 0 bases and J lost 12 bases. Germline CDR1 reads MGHRA; CDR2 reads YSYEKL. The CDR3 is CASSQDPGTGISSYF. For the CDR3, the DNA is TGCGCCAGCAGCCAAGACCCCGGGACAGGCATATCCTCGTACTTC.

This rearrangement joins TRBV5-6 to TRBJ1-4, with D unresolved. V dropped 4 bases and J dropped 8 bases, with 12 bases sitting between them. The CDR3 is 13 amino acids. Looked up from germline, CDR1 is SGHDT and CDR2 is YYEEEE. The CDR3 reads CASSPPMGEKLFF. The CDR3, as DNA: TGTGCCAGCAGCCCACCCATGGGGGAAAAACTGTTTTTT.

V is TRBV7-9 and J is TRBJ2-7; TRBD2 aligns across 8 bases. V shed 5 bases, J shed 2 bases, and the junction held 8 bases outside the gene matches. The CDR3 extends over 15 amino acids. Looked up from germline, CDR1 is SEHNR and CDR2 is FQNEAQ (reference sequence). Here the CDR3 DNA reads TGTGCCAGCAGCGGACCTGGTAGCGGGACCTACGAGCAGTACTTC. It translates to CASSGPGSGTYEQYF.

This rearrangement joins TRBV6-5 to TRBJ2-7, with D possibly matching TRBD1 (6 bases). The CDR3 runs 15 residues. Trimming took 2 bases from V and 2 from J, leaving 13 bases between them. Germline CDR1 and CDR2: MNHEY and SVGAGI. CDR3 sequence (DNA): TGTGCCAGCAGTTACCAGGGGATGACCCCCTACGAGCAGTACTTC. The encoded protein is CASSYQGMTPYEQYF.

A note on this clone: Other nucleotide sequences in the sample specify the same CDR3. The gene calls are TRBV2 and TRBJ2-2; D gene ambiguous. V lost 4 bases to trimming and J lost 5 bases, with 5 bases between them. Germline assignment: CDR1 SNHLY and CDR2 FYNNEI. The CDR3 sequence is 12 residues long. This chain's CDR3 is CASSGVTGELFF. The CDR3 DNA reads TGTGCCAGCAGTGGAGTAACCGGGGAGCTGTTTTTT.

V gene TRBV6-5 combines with J gene TRBJ2-2; D is possibly TRBD2 (5 bases). Trimming cost V 3 bases and J 2 bases, with 7 bases left between them. This CDR3 spans 14 amino acids. Germline V CDR1 and CDR2: MNHEY, SVGAGI. The CDR3 coding sequence is TGTGCCAGCAGTTATCTAGCAAACACCGGGGAGCTGTTTTTT. Translation gives CASSYLANTGELFF.

The chain combines TRBV11-2 with TRBJ2-5; 10 positions agree with TRBD1. Germline V lookup: CDR1 SGHAT, CDR2 FQNNGV. This CDR3 has 15 residues. V gave up 5 bases and J gave up 1 base; unmatched junction bases: 4. The CDR3 is CASSPRDRGQETQYF. DNA of the CDR3: TGTGCCAGCAGCCCCCGGGACAGGGGCCAAGAGACCCAGTACTTC.

The chain couples TRBV7-2 to TRBJ2-3, with a tentative D call TRBD2 (5 bases). This CDR3 is built from 15 residues. From germline, CDR1 is SGHTA and CDR2 FQGNSA. The V end was cut by 2 bases, the J end by 4 bases, with 13 bases between. The CDR3 here is CASSLSRETPDTQYF. The CDR3 nucleotides are TGTGCCAGCAGCTTATCCCGGGAAACTCCAGATACGCAGTATTTT. The complete variable domain, with remaining parts taken from reference TRBV7-2 and TRBJ2-3, reads GAGVSQSPSNKVTEKGKDVELRCDPISGHTALYWYRQSLGQGLEFLIYFQGNSAPDKSGLPSDRFSAERTGGSVSTLTIQRTQQEDSAVYLCASSLSRETPDTQYFGPGTRLTVL.

The V gene is TRBV5-1, the J gene TRBJ2-1; the match to TRBD1 covers 7 bases. Losses at the gene ends were 0 bases for V and 4 bases for J; bases not matched to a gene: 4. In germline, CDR1 is SGHRS, CDR2 YFSETQ. CDR3 length equals 15 residues. CDR3 sequence: CASSLAQGDYNEQFF. CDR3 coding DNA: TGCGCCAGCAGCTTGGCGCAGGGGGATTACAATGAGCAGTTCTTC.

This chain joins TRBV11-2 and TRBJ2-7, with TRBD1 identical over 12 bases. V shed 1 base and J 7 bases; nucleotides not matched to a gene: 5. Germline V gene lookup returns CDR1 SGHAT and CDR2 FQNNGV. CDR3 size: 15 residues. The chain's CDR3 is CASSLGDRGLGEQYF. The CDR3, as DNA: TGTGCCAGCAGCTTAGGGGACAGGGGGCTGGGGGAGCAGTACTTC. The full variable domain, its missing parts supplied by reference TRBV11-2 and TRBJ2-7, is EAGVAQSPRYKIIEKRQSVAFWCNPISGHATLYWYQQILGQGPKLLIQFQNNGVVDDSQLPKDRFSAERLKGVDSTLKIQPAKLEDSAVYLCASSLGDRGLGEQYFGPGTRLTVT.

This chain links TRBV15 with TRBJ2-1; D unclear. Trimming pared 5 bases from V and 6 bases from J, leaving 14 bases between. Germline-derived CDR1 and CDR2 are LNHNV and YYDKDF (reference sequence). The CDR3 is 14 residues long. CDR3 region: CATSPISWTNEQFF. The DNA for the CDR3 is TGTGCCACCAGCCCAATCAGCTGGACCAATGAGCAGTTCTTC.

This chain connects TRBV5-1 to TRBJ2-1, with TRBD2 as a possible D gene (7 bases). V was shortened by 3 bases and J by 6 bases, with 10 bases between the two germline ends. Germline CDR1 SGHRS, CDR2 YFSETQ. The CDR3 is made up of 13 amino acids. The CDR3 nucleotides are TGCGCCAGCAGCTGGGGGGGCATCAATGAGCAGTTCTTC. The encoded protein is CASSWGGINEQFF.

As DNA, the CDR3 is TGTGCCAGCAGTTTATTTCCCGGGAGGGATTACAATGAGCAGTTCTTC. It specifies CASSLFPGRDYNEQFF. This chain connects TRBV27 to TRBJ2-1; 8 positions match TRBD2. This CDR3 spans 16 amino acids. Germline CDR1 MNHEY, CDR2 SMNVEV (reference sequence). V trimming: 1 base; J trimming: 4 bases; junction bases outside the gene matches: 6.

V usage is TRBV7-9 and J usage is TRBJ2-2; 11 positions match TRBD1. The length of the CDR3 is 16 residues. CDR1 and CDR2 (germline): SEHNR, FQNEAQ (reference sequence). After removal of 2 bases from V and 4 bases from J, the junction contained 3 bases not matched to a gene. For the CDR3, the DNA is TGTGCCAGCAGCTTATGGACAGGGGGCAGCACCGGGGAGCTGTTTTTT. This codes for CASSLWTGGSTGELFF.

The chain carries TRBV7-9 and TRBJ2-2; D might be TRBD1 (6 bases). CDR3 length: 17 residues. The germline CDR1 and CDR2 sequences are SEHNR and FQNEAQ (reference sequence). The V gene lost 2 bases and the J gene lost 4 bases, with 17 bases spanning the gap. The CDR3 protein is CASSLILTDRPTGELFF. The CDR3 region has the DNA TGTGCCAGCAGCTTAATTTTGACGGACAGACCCACCGGGGAGCTGTTTTTT.